A single sample is the source of the 6 T cell receptor beta chains below, sequenced in a study of CD8 T cells in Susac syndrome. RNA totalling about 0.45 to 1 ug underwent reverse transcription with random hexamers. MiXCR, run by TCRdb on the immunoSEQ multiplex PCR reads, gives a single entry per CDR3 protein. The table shows under 200,000 distinct CDR3 sequences, with about 95% occurring only once. The specimen sequenced was CD4+ T cells from PBMCs. These receptors all stem from a human donor in good health.

This chain links TRBV9 with TRBJ2-3; D is uncertain. The CDR3 has 13 amino acids. Per germline, CDR1 SGDLS and CDR2 YYNGEE. Trimming removed 0 bases from V and 6 bases from J, with 8 bases in between. DNA for the CDR3: TGTGCCAGCAGCGTAGCAGTGGTTGATACGCAGTATTTT. Translated, it gives CASSVAVVDTQYF.

The chain is built from TRBV5-1 and TRBJ2-5; TRBD2 matches at 7 bases. The CDR3 covers 15 residues. V lost 1 base, J lost 0 bases, and 3 bases stayed unmatched. The germline CDR1 and CDR2 sequences are SGHRS and YFSETQ. The CDR3 region has the DNA TGCGCCAGCAGCTTGTTCCGGGGGGACCAAGAGACCCAGTACTTC. Residues: CASSLFRGDQETQYF.

The chain links TRBV4-3 to TRBJ1-5; D gene uncertain. Germline CDR1 LGHNA, CDR2 YSLEER. The germline V and J ends were trimmed by 0 bases and 5 bases, with 5 bases remaining between them. The CDR3 is made up of 13 amino acids. The CDR3 protein is CASSQDRHQPQHF. CDR3 DNA sequence: TGCGCCAGCAGCCAAGACAGGCATCAGCCCCAGCATTTT.

This clonotype was observed a handful of times. V and J are TRBV12-3 or TRBV12-4 and TRBJ1-6; 8 bases are a match to TRBD1. V was clipped by 1 base and J by 4 bases; unmatched bases: 0. The CDR3 spans 15 residues. The CDR3, as DNA: TGTGCCAGCAGTTTAGGGACAGGGTATAATTCACCCCTCCACTTT. Translation gives CASSLGTGYNSPLHF.

V is TRBV30 and J is TRBJ2-1; the D is unclear. Germline loops: CDR1 GTSNPN, CDR2 SVGIG (reference sequence). This CDR3 region has 14 residues. The V and J ends lost 3 bases and 0 bases respectively, with 9 bases between them. The CDR3 spells CAWRQASSYNEQFF. CDR3 sequence (DNA): TGTGCCTGGAGGCAGGCAAGCTCCTACAATGAGCAGTTCTTC.

The chain is built from TRBV28 and TRBJ2-7; TRBD2 matches 10 bases. CDR1 MDHEN and CDR2 SYDVKM come from the germline V gene. This CDR3 contains 14 residues. J was trimmed by 1 base and V by 8 bases; bases with no gene match: 5. This chain's CDR3 is CASEGAGGSYEQYV. The CDR3, as DNA: TGTGCCAGCGAGGGAGCGGGAGGGTCCTACGAGCAGTACGTC.